The 30 T cell receptor beta chains listed next were all sequenced from one sample in a study of T cells in Graves' hyperthyroidism and ophthalmopathy. From RNA transcripts, TCR beta CDR3 regions were amplified. With the HTBI primer set, the TCR CDR3 went through a first round of RT-PCR. TCRdb reprocessed the multiplex PCR reads via MiXCR and lists one record per CDR3 protein. The table records approximately 510,000 distinct CDR3 sequences, 46% of them present only once. Specimen: peripheral blood or thyroid tissue (not recorded which). Receptor source: an adult woman with Graves' disease, either hyperthyroidism or ophthalmopathy (not recorded which).

This clonotype showed up many times. The rearrangement links TRBV6-1 to TRBJ1-2; 7 nucleotides line up with TRBD1. V shed 6 bases and J 1 base; nucleotides not matched to a gene: 2. Germline lookup yields CDR1 MNHNS and CDR2 SASEGT. The CDR3 length is 13 residues. In DNA form, the CDR3 reads TGTGCCAGCAGGTACAGGGGTAACTATGGCTACACCTTC. Its protein is CASRYRGNYGYTF.

This clonotype was recorded at least ten times. This rearrangement joins TRBV10-3 to TRBJ2-7; 13 bases agree with TRBD2. The germline V gene encodes CDR1 ENHRY and CDR2 SYGVKD. CDR3 length equals 14 residues. With V trimmed by 6 bases and J by 3 bases, 2 bases remained unmatched. CDR3 amino acids: CAISRTSGSYEQYF. The CDR3 DNA follows: TGTGCCATCAGCAGGACTAGCGGGAGCTACGAGCAGTACTTC.

This rearrangement joins TRBV2 to TRBJ2-7, with D possibly being TRBD1 (6 bases). The CDR3 runs 13 residues. V lost 6 bases and J lost 6, with 15 bases in between. CDR1 is SNHLY and CDR2 is FYNNEI in the germline V gene. CDR3 sequence reads: CASSQVAGVEQYF. The CDR3 DNA follows: TGTGCCAGCAGCCAGGTGGCAGGGGTCGAGCAGTACTTC.

With regard to this clonotype: In this CDR3 the conserved last residue, phenylalanine or tryptophan, is missing, so a read error is likely. The DNA is omitted, as the CDR3 cannot be located on it reliably, and the CDR3 follows TCRdb's listing. This chain's CDR3 is CASRGTATV. This sequence joins TRBV2 and TRBJ2-6; the DNA was not used to check the table's D call, TRBD1. The CDR3 numbers 9 amino acids, ends counted. The germline gives CDR1 SNHLY, CDR2 FYNNEI.

The chain recombines TRBV2 with TRBJ1-4; weak D call: TRBD1 (6 bases). The CDR3 has 12 residues. The germline gives CDR1 SNHLY, CDR2 FYNNEI. V lost 7 bases to trimming and J lost 8 bases, with 11 bases between them. The CDR3 DNA is TGTGCCAGCACCCCCAGGGGCGAAAAACTGTTTTTT. Its translation: CASTPRGEKLFF.

The chain employs TRBV7-9 and TRBJ1-2; D unresolved. V gave up 2 bases and J gave up 8 bases, with 9 bases separating them. The CDR3 length is 12 residues. Germline values: CDR1 SEHNR, CDR2 FQNEAQ (reference sequence). CDR3: CASSLSSRGYTF. Here the CDR3 DNA reads TGTGCCAGCAGCTTATCCTCTAGGGGCTACACCTTC.

V usage is TRBV19 and J usage is TRBJ1-2, with 7 positions matching TRBD1. Germline loops: CDR1 LNHDA, CDR2 SQIVND (reference sequence). Germline trimming cut 1 base from V and 8 bases from J; bases unmatched to any gene: 10. The CDR3 has 15 amino acids. DNA of the CDR3: TGTGCCAGTAGTATAGCCAAGGGGGCGGCAGGCGGCTACACCTTC. Its protein product is CASSIAKGAAGGYTF.

This clonotype was seen ten or more times. This chain joins TRBV28 and TRBJ2-5; TRBD2 is a possible D gene (6 bases). CDR1 and CDR2 (germline): MDHEN, SYDVKM. The CDR3 sequence is 14 residues long. V gave up 5 bases and J gave up 4 bases, with 14 bases separating them. CDR3 region: CASSPGGPLETQYF. DNA of the CDR3: TGTGCCAGCAGTCCAGGAGGGCCGCTAGAGACCCAGTACTTC.

This chain links TRBV2 with TRBJ2-5; 7 bases line up with TRBD1. CDR1 and CDR2 from the germline V gene are SNHLY and FYNNEI. This CDR3 has 12 amino acids. J lost 6 bases, V lost 5 bases, and 3 bases had no gene match. The CDR3 sequence: CASSQQGKTQYF. In DNA, the CDR3 is TGTGCCAGCAGTCAACAGGGGAAGACCCAGTACTTC.

The V call is TRBV10-3, the J call TRBJ1-6; TRBD1 aligns across 9 bases. The germline CDR1 and CDR2 sequences are ENHRY and SYGVKD. This CDR3 is built from 12 residues. Unmatched junction bases numbered 8, after V lost 6 bases and J lost 17 bases. This CDR3 is CAIRGGQGNIHF. Here the CDR3 DNA reads TGTGCCATCAGGGGAGGACAGGGGAATATCCACTTT.

This clonotype came up a few times. The rearrangement uses TRBV7-3 and TRBJ2-7; TRBD1 matches at 10 bases. This CDR3 is 15 amino acids long. Germline CDR1 is SGHTA and CDR2 is FQGTGA. Trimming at V came to 5 bases and at J to 2 bases, leaving 6 bases not matched to a gene. CDR3 coding DNA: TGTGCCAGCAGCCACGGACAGGGGGTGGCCTACGAGCAGTACTTC. It yields the protein CASSHGQGVAYEQYF.

V usage is TRBV20-1 and J usage is TRBJ2-7; tentatively, D is TRBD2 (5 bases). Germline assignment: CDR1 DFQATT and CDR2 SNEGSKA (reference sequence). The CDR3 contains 12 residues. The V end lost 4 bases, the J end lost 7 bases, and 14 bases lay between the germline ends. The CDR3 spells CSAKALIAEQYF. CDR3 DNA: TGCAGTGCTAAGGCCTTGATAGCGGAGCAGTACTTC.

The rearrangement links TRBV12-3 or TRBV12-4 to TRBJ1-3; perhaps TRBD1 as D (5 bases). CDR3 length equals 14 residues. V lost 8 bases and J lost 7, with 18 bases in between. This CDR3 reads CASSFNVRGNTIYF. The CDR3 nucleotides are TGTGCCAGCTCCTTCAACGTCCGGGGGAACACCATATATTTT.

The J gene is TRBJ2-7, the V gene TRBV20-1; 9 bases are a match to TRBD2. V was clipped by 0 bases and J by 5 bases; unmatched bases: 2. Germline V gene sequence: CDR1 DFQATT, CDR2 SNEGSKA (reference sequence). The CDR3 runs to 13 residues. CDR3 loop: CSAREGLADEQYF. Here the CDR3 DNA reads TGCAGTGCTAGAGAGGGACTAGCCGACGAGCAGTACTTC.

At least ten counts were recorded for this clonotype. The chain employs TRBV24-1 and TRBJ2-5; D call uncertain. The V end was cut by 4 bases, the J end by 4 bases, with 12 bases between. The germline V gene has CDR1 KGHDR and CDR2 SFDVKD. The CDR3 length is 14 residues. CDR3 protein: CATSDQATIETQYF. CDR3 nucleotides: TGTGCCACCAGTGACCAGGCCACTATAGAGACCCAGTACTTC.

The V call is TRBV5-4, the J call TRBJ1-1; weak D call: TRBD1 (6 bases). Trimming pared 3 bases from V and 8 bases from J, leaving 14 bases between. Germline V gene lookup returns CDR1 SGHNT and CDR2 YYREEE (reference sequence). The CDR3 runs 13 residues. For the CDR3, the DNA is TGTGCCAGCAGCTCGGGGGGCCCAGACGAAGCTTTCTTT. It codes for CASSSGGPDEAFF. The whole variable domain, remainder taken from reference TRBV5-4 and TRBJ1-1, is ETGVTQSPTHLIKTRGQQVTLRCSSQSGHNTVSWYQQALGQGPQFIFQYYREEENGRGNFPPRFSGLQFPNYSSELNVNALELDDSALYLCASSSGGPDEAFFGQGTRLTVV.

The rearrangement uses TRBV29-1 and TRBJ2-3; possibly TRBD1 for D (6 bases). The CDR3 is 13 residues long. Germline V lookup: CDR1 SQVTM, CDR2 ANQGSEA. The CDR3: CSLGGQYTDTQYF. The CDR3 nucleotides are TGCAGTCTTGGGGGCCAGTACACAGATACGCAGTATTTT.

This clonotype was seen ten or more times. The chain recombines TRBV10-2 with TRBJ1-1, with no clear D. The CDR3 runs to 14 residues. V lost 2 bases and J lost 0, with 7 bases in between. Germline V gene data show CDR1 as WSHSY and CDR2 as SAAADI. The DNA for the CDR3 is TGCGCCAGCAGTGAGCAAGTGATGAACACTGAAGCTTTCTTT. It yields the protein CASSEQVMNTEAFF.

Many counts were recorded for this clonotype. This rearrangement joins TRBV2 to TRBJ1-3; maybe TRBD1 (6 bases). Germline V gives CDR1 SNHLY, CDR2 FYNNEI. The germline V and J ends were trimmed by 7 bases and 4 bases, with 8 bases remaining between them. The CDR3 totals 12 residues. The CDR3 nucleotides are TGTGCCAGCAAAGACAGGGGAAACACCATATATTTT. This gives the protein CASKDRGNTIYF.

The chain recombines TRBV20-1 with TRBJ1-6, with D unclear. Per germline, CDR1 DFQATT and CDR2 SNEGSKA (reference sequence). Trimming took 3 bases from V and 0 from J, leaving 3 bases between them. There are 13 residues in the CDR3. The CDR3 spells CSARHSYNSPLHF. Here the CDR3 DNA reads TGCAGTGCTAGGCACTCCTATAATTCACCCCTCCACTTT.

This clonotype came up a few times. The gene calls are TRBV6-6 and TRBJ2-7, with TRBD1 identical over 7 bases. V was clipped by 0 bases and J by 6 bases; unmatched bases: 2. Germline V lookup: CDR1 MNHNY, CDR2 SVGAGI (reference sequence). CDR3 size: 13 residues. The CDR3 spells CASSYSTGSEQYF. The CDR3 DNA follows: TGTGCCAGCAGTTACTCGACAGGGAGCGAGCAGTACTTC.

The chain joins TRBV7-9 to TRBJ1-5; possible D gene TRBD1, 6 bases. V gave up 1 base and J gave up 7 bases, with 8 bases separating them. Germline loops: CDR1 SEHNR, CDR2 FQNEAQ (reference sequence). The length of the CDR3 is 13 residues. CDR3 nucleotide sequence: TGTGCCAGCAGCTTAGACAGGGAACAGCCCCAGCATTTT. It is translated as CASSLDREQPQHF.

This clonotype has more than one count but fewer than ten. The chain uses TRBV20-1 and TRBJ1-1, with D possibly TRBD1 on 5 matching bases. This CDR3 comprises 11 residues. Deletions cut 6 bases from V and 4 bases from J, with 9 bases between. The V gene's germline CDR1 is DFQATT and CDR2 SNEGSKA (reference sequence). CDR3 DNA sequence: TGCAGTGCAAAGAGGGGCACTGAAGCTTTCTTT. It encodes CSAKRGTEAFF.

On this clonotype: This could be a read error, since a much larger clone is one nucleotide away. The chain carries TRBV7-9 and TRBJ2-7; TRBD2 matches at 12 bases. Trimming cost V 4 bases and J 2 bases; bases outside gene matches: 3. There are 15 residues in the CDR3. Germline V CDR1 and CDR2: SEHNR, FQNEAQ (reference sequence). The CDR3 region is CASSSWTSGAYEQYF. CDR3 DNA: TGTGCCAGCAGCTCCTGGACTAGCGGGGCCTACGAGCAGTACTTC.

This clonotype has more than one count but fewer than ten. This rearrangement joins TRBV20-1 to TRBJ1-2; tentatively, D is TRBD1 (5 bases). This CDR3 has 16 residues. V shed 3 bases and J shed 6 bases, with 23 bases lying between them. Germline loops: CDR1 DFQATT, CDR2 SNEGSKA (reference sequence). For the CDR3, the DNA is TGCAGTGCTAGTTCACCTAACACTTCCGGGGACGATGGCTACACCTTC. This gives the protein CSASSPNTSGDDGYTF.

This clonotype was found a few times. The chain is built from TRBV7-8 and TRBJ1-4; D is uncertain. The CDR3 runs 12 residues. V shed 5 bases and J shed 15 bases, with 16 bases lying between them. From germline, CDR1 is SGHVS and CDR2 FQNEAQ. DNA of the CDR3: TGTGCCAGCAGCGCGTTTCAGAGCACGGTGTTTTTT. This translates into CASSAFQSTVFF.

This clonotype has a count of ten or more. The rearrangement links TRBV7-9 to TRBJ1-3; D is undetermined. The CDR3 has 13 residues. CDR1 and CDR2 from the germline V gene are SEHNR and FQNEAQ (reference sequence). Trimming shortened V by 5 bases and J by 1 base, and 6 bases separated the two germline ends. The CDR3 sequence is CASSPWSGNTIYF. The CDR3 nucleotides read TGTGCCAGCAGCCCTTGGTCTGGAAACACCATATATTTT.

The J gene is TRBJ2-7, the V gene TRBV29-1, with TRBD2 matching 8 bases. Germline loops: CDR1 SQVTM, CDR2 ANQGSEA. With V trimmed by 8 bases and J by 1 base, 4 bases remained unmatched. There are 12 residues in the CDR3. DNA of the CDR3: TGCAGCTTAGCGGGAAAATCCTACGAGCAGTACTTC. It codes for CSLAGKSYEQYF.

This clonotype was counted between two and nine times. The chain employs TRBV25-1 and TRBJ1-2; 8 positions agree with TRBD1. Germline assignment: CDR1 MGHDK and CDR2 SYGVNS. The CDR3 extends over 14 amino acids. V lost 1 base, J lost 6 bases, and 4 bases stayed unmatched. CDR3 sequence: CASSESGGVNGYTF. The CDR3 DNA is TGTGCCAGCAGTGAATCAGGGGGCGTTAATGGCTACACCTTC.

This clonotype was seen ten or more times. The chain joins TRBV7-8 to TRBJ2-7; TRBD1 or TRBD2 may be the D gene (5 bases each). With 2 bases removed from V and 4 bases from J, the gap between germline ends came to 18 bases. CDR3 length equals 16 residues. Germline CDR1 is SGHVS and CDR2 is FQNEAQ. The CDR3 spells CASSLQGPSFPYEQYF. The CDR3 nucleotides are TGTGCCAGCAGCTTACAGGGACCAAGCTTCCCATACGAGCAGTACTTC.